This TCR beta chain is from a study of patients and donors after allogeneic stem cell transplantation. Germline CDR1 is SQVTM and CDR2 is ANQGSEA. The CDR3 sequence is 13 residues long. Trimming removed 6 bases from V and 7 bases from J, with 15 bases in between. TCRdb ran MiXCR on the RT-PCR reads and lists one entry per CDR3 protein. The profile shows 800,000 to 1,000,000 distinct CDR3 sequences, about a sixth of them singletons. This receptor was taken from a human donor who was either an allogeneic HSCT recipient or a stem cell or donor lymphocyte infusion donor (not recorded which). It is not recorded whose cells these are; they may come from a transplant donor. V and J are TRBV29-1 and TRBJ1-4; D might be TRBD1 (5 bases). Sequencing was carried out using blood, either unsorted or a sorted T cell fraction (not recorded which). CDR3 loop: CSVCRGVGEKLFF. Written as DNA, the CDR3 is TGCAGCGTATGCCGGGGCGTAGGTGAAAAACTGTTTTTT.